The sequence of this T cell receptor beta chain was determined in a study of CD8 T cells in ankylosing spondylitis. TCRdb independently ran MiXCR on the 5' RACE reads; one entry per CDR3 protein. The repertoire holds 130,000 or so distinct CDR3 sequences, with about a sixth as singletons. Study-wide results and caveats: A motif of 7 to 9 highly homologous TCR beta variants was seen as apparently characteristic of ankylosing spondylitis blood. Prior work had noted some motif variants in reactive arthritis blood and synovial fluid. Within matched ankylosing spondylitis synovial fluid, disease-linked clones were reportedly significantly enriched. Disease-linked clones proved CD8+ and comparatively uncommon in peripheral blood.

This CDR3 region has 14 residues. Trimming took off 1 base at V and 7 bases at J, with 11 bases between the two ends. Germline V gene data show CDR1 as SEHNR and CDR2 as FQNEAQ (reference sequence). For this clonotype: Its target is unknown.

Sequencing was carried out using blood, either unsorted or a sorted T cell fraction (not recorded which). The chain uses TRBV7-9 and TRBJ2-1, with a possible D match to TRBD1 (6 bases). This receptor was taken from a male donor with ankylosing spondylitis. CDR3 sequence: CASSLGAGANEQFF. In nucleotides, the CDR3 is TGTGCCAGCAGCTTAGGGGCAGGGGCGAATGAGCAGTTCTTC.